This T cell receptor beta chain was captured in a study of shared clonotypes between healthy human individuals. On the study more broadly: Serving as donors were a couple of women and a few men, whose ages spanned 18 to 49. Study-level results: All-four-donor shared clonotypes had higher generation probabilities than non-shared clonotypes did.

For this clone: The target antigen is unknown.

Naive CD4+ cells were CD45RA-selected; the remaining cells were memory. TCRdb's copy holds only in-frame clones and misses some; the assay was immunoSEQ multiplex PCR. Counted here are 2 million to 2.5 million clones, 80% to 95% occurring once; the ten biggest clones make up 0.37%. Deletions cut 2 bases from V and 1 base from J, with 14 bases between. This CDR3 is built from 16 residues. Germline lookup yields CDR1 SGHTA and CDR2 FQGTGA. This chain joins TRBV7-3 and TRBJ1-1, with D possibly matching TRBD1 (6 bases). Sequenced input: naive CD4+ T cells from PBMCs. The subset here: CD45RA+ positively selected. The receptor was isolated from a young man in good health. Some clones in this sample may be carry-over from other donors' samples. The CDR3 DNA reads TGTGCCAGCAGCTTATTGGTGGGCAGGGGGAACACTGAAGCTTTCTTT. This gives the protein CASSLLVGRGNTEAFF.